This section outlines one TCR beta chain sequence together with its context. This sample is part of a study of shared clonotypes between healthy human individuals. Study summary: Per donor, three plates held CD4 naive cells, three held CD4 memory, two held CD8 naive and one held CD8 memory.

Method: immunoSEQ multiplex PCR; TCRdb's copy keeps in-frame clones and lacks some. The sample consists of some 700,000 clones, less than 95% of them appearing once. V lost 2 bases and J 5 bases, leaving 18 bases between the germline ends. Germline CDR1 SEHNR, CDR2 FQNEAQ (reference sequence). This CDR3 spans 16 amino acids. The sequence derives from a man younger than 35 in good health. Some clones in this sample may be carry-over from other donors' samples. This sequence joins TRBV7-9 and TRBJ2-5; a weak D match, TRBD2 (6 bases). The sample comprised memory CD8+ T cells from PBMCs. As for subset: CD45RO+ cells pooled with CCR7-negative TemRA cells. The CDR3 nucleotides read TGTGCCAGCAGCTTAAGGCGGGGTACGGTTGAGGAGACCCAGTACTTC. Its protein is CASSLRRGTVEETQYF.